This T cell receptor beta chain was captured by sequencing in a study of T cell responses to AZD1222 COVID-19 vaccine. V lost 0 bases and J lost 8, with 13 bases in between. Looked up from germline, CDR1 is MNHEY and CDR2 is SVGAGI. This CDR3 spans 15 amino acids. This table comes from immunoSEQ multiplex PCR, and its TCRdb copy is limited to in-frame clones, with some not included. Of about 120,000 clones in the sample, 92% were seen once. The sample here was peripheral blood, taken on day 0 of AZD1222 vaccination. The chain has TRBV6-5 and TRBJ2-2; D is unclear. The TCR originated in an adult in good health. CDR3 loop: CASSYSAAGEGELFF. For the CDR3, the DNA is TGTGCCAGCAGTTACTCTGCAGCAGGTGAAGGGGAGCTGTTTTTT.